The next 21 T cell receptor beta chains were all read from a single sample in a study of shared clonotypes between healthy human individuals. Repertoires were generated with immunoSEQ multiplex PCR, while TCRdb's copy carries only in-frame clones and drops some. This sample has 2,500,000 or so clones; just over 90% occur once, and the top ten carry roughly 0.14%. The sample comprised naive CD4+ T cells sorted from blood. The sample's subset: CD45RA+ positively selected. These receptors were obtained from a man between 18 and 35 years old in good health.

The chain uses TRBV5-1 and TRBJ2-7, with TRBD1 matching over 11 bases. V dropped 4 bases and J dropped 4; count of bases not matched to a gene: 4. CDR1 is SGHRS, CDR2 YFSETQ, per germline. The CDR3 is 14 amino acids. CDR3: CASSRTGGGYEQYF. The CDR3 nucleotides read TGCGCCAGCAGCCGGACAGGGGGCGGGTACGAGCAGTACTTC.

The rearrangement uses TRBV30 and TRBJ1-1, with a possible D match to TRBD1 (5 bases). With 2 bases removed from V and 4 bases from J, the gap between germline ends came to 14 bases. This CDR3 has 14 residues. CDR1 is GTSNPN, CDR2 SVGIG, per germline (reference sequence). CDR3 DNA sequence: TGTGCCTGGAGTACCCGGGACTCCCTCACTGAAGCTTTCTTT. Protein: CAWSTRDSLTEAFF.

The rearrangement links TRBV11-2 to TRBJ1-3, with TRBD1 as a possible D gene (5 bases). V shed 5 bases and J shed 4 bases, with 12 bases lying between them. CDR3 length: 14 residues. Germline V gene lookup returns CDR1 SGHAT and CDR2 FQNNGV. CDR3 residues: CASSPKTAGNTIYF. CDR3 DNA sequence: TGTGCCAGCAGCCCGAAGACAGCCGGAAACACCATATATTTT.

The J gene is TRBJ2-2, the V gene TRBV6-5; D possibly corresponds to TRBD1 (5 bases). The CDR3 has 14 amino acids. V shed 2 bases and J shed 7 bases, with 11 bases lying between them. Germline CDR1 MNHEY, CDR2 SVGAGI. The CDR3 loop is CASSYIRAGGELFF. The CDR3 DNA reads as TGTGCCAGCAGTTACATCAGGGCAGGCGGGGAGCTGTTTTTT.

This clone appeared once. The genes are TRBV27 and TRBJ2-1, with D possibly TRBD1 on 5 matching bases. Germline CDR1 and CDR2: MNHEY and SMNVEV (reference sequence). The CDR3 loop spans 13 amino acids. V dropped 8 bases and J dropped 10 bases, with 18 bases sitting between them. As DNA, the CDR3 is TGTGCCAGCCGCAGGGAAAGGAATAGCGAGCAGTTCTTC. Translated: CASRRERNSEQFF.

The J gene is TRBJ2-1, the V gene TRBV29-1; a possible D gene is TRBD2 (6 bases). CDR3 length equals 15 residues. Trimming took off 0 bases at V and 3 bases at J, with 12 bases between the two ends. The germline CDR1 and CDR2 sequences are SQVTM and ANQGSEA. DNA of the CDR3: TGCAGCGTTGAAGATCTCGGGGGAGTCTACAATGAGCAGTTCTTC. This encodes CSVEDLGGVYNEQFF.

This sequence joins TRBV6-6 and TRBJ2-1; D may be TRBD1 or TRBD2 (5 bases each). V was pared by 7 bases and J by 4 bases, with 14 bases between. Germline values: CDR1 MNHNY, CDR2 SVGAGI (reference sequence). The CDR3 has 14 residues. The CDR3 nucleotides read TGTGCCAGCACGTCCCGGGACCTGTACAATGAGCAGTTCTTC. Translating gives CASTSRDLYNEQFF.

A note on this clone: An end of the junction does not agree with germline; a read error may underlie this. This chain connects TRBV5-1 to TRBJ1-1; tentatively, D is TRBD1 (5 bases). This CDR3 has 14 residues. Germline CDR1 reads SGHRS; CDR2 reads YFSETQ. DNA for the CDR3: TGCGCCAGCAGTTTGGAGTTGGGGGACACTGAAGCTTTCTTT. Its translation: CASSLELGDTEAFF.

The chain combines TRBV5-6 with TRBJ2-2; TRBD1 agrees at 9 bases. CDR1 and CDR2 (germline): SGHDT, YYEEEE. V lost 7 bases to trimming and J lost 0 bases; unmatched junction nucleotides: 7. The CDR3 is 16 residues long. This CDR3 is CASSGTGTSNTGELFF. Written as DNA, the CDR3 is TGTGCCAGCTCCGGGACAGGGACCTCGAACACCGGGGAGCTGTTTTTT. Using reference TRBV5-6 and TRBJ2-2 for the parts outside the CDR3, the full variable domain is DAGVTQSPTHLIKTRGQQVTLRCSPKSGHDTVSWYQQALGQGPQFIFQYYEEEERQRGNFPDRFSGHQFPNYSSELNVNALLLGDSALYLCASSGTGTSNTGELFFGEGSRLTVL.

The chain uses TRBV4-1 and TRBJ1-6; TRBD1 agrees at 7 bases. The CDR3 covers 17 residues. Losses at the gene ends were 1 base for V and 7 bases for J; bases not matched to a gene: 10. Germline CDR1 and CDR2: MGHRA and YSYEKL. CDR3 region: CASSQAAPGTVNSPLHF. DNA for the CDR3: TGCGCCAGCAGCCAAGCAGCCCCCGGGACAGTAAATTCACCCCTCCACTTT.

This clone was detected a few times. The rearrangement joins TRBV4-1 to TRBJ1-6; D is undetermined. The CDR3 extends over 13 amino acids. Trimming cost V 1 base and J 7 bases, with 5 bases left between them. Germline CDR1 is MGHRA and CDR2 is YSYEKL. DNA of the CDR3: TGCGCCAGCAGCCAAGGGGAAAATTCACCCCTCCACTTT. It is translated as CASSQGENSPLHF.

Regarding this clone: The sample carries other DNA sequences with the same CDR3. The chain joins TRBV2 to TRBJ2-7, with 7 bases that match TRBD1. The V segment lost 5 bases and the J segment 1 base; nucleotides outside the gene matches: 5. Germline-derived CDR1 and CDR2 are SNHLY and FYNNEI. This CDR3 comprises 14 residues. For the CDR3, the DNA is TGTGCCAGCAGTAGGGACAGTTATTCCTACGAGCAGTACTTC. Translation: CASSRDSYSYEQYF.

The chain uses TRBV23-1 and TRBJ1-5; 10 bases map to TRBD1. TRBV23-1 is an ORF for which the function is uncertain. The CDR3 runs to 18 residues. The trim removed 7 bases at V and 2 bases at J, leaving 14 bases unmatched. CDR3 amino acids: CASKELGQGRSGNQPQHF. CDR3 sequence (DNA): TGCGCCAGCAAGGAGTTGGGACAGGGGAGATCGGGCAATCAGCCCCAGCATTTT.

The J gene is TRBJ1-1, the V gene TRBV7-2, with 9 bases fitting TRBD1. The CDR3 loop spans 14 amino acids. The germline V gene encodes CDR1 SGHTA and CDR2 FQGNSA. After removal of 4 bases from V and 4 bases from J, the junction contained 4 bases not matched to a gene. CDR3 in amino acids: CASSYDRGTTEAFF. Written as DNA, the CDR3 is TGTGCCAGCAGCTACGACAGGGGGACCACTGAAGCTTTCTTT.

This clone occurred a few times. The chain combines TRBV5-1 with TRBJ1-1; D is uncertain. Germline V lookup: CDR1 SGHRS, CDR2 YFSETQ. The CDR3 is 13 amino acids. Trimming removed 3 bases from V and 0 bases from J, with 6 bases in between. The CDR3 bases are TGCGCCAGCAGCTCTTCTATGAACACTGAAGCTTTCTTT. Protein product: CASSSSMNTEAFF.

The genes are TRBV5-1 and TRBJ2-2, with 8 bases that match TRBD2. This CDR3 contains 16 residues. Trimming removed 0 bases from V and 0 bases from J; junction bases left unmatched: 1. The V gene's germline CDR1 is SGHRS and CDR2 YFSETQ. The CDR3 sequence: CASSLGRGANTGELFF. As DNA, the CDR3 is TGCGCCAGCAGCTTGGGGCGGGGGGCGAACACCGGGGAGCTGTTTTTT.

Of note for this clone: Other nucleotide sequences in the sample specify the same CDR3. V gene TRBV10-3 combines with J gene TRBJ2-5; D might be TRBD1 (5 bases). This CDR3 is 14 amino acids long. From germline, CDR1 is ENHRY and CDR2 SYGVKD. V shed 3 bases and J shed 5 bases, with 13 bases lying between them. CDR3 in amino acids: CAISEGTGAETQYF. CDR3 DNA: TGTGCCATCAGTGAAGGAACAGGAGCGGAGACCCAGTACTTC.

The rearrangement joins TRBV19 to TRBJ2-1; 13 bases are a match to TRBD2. V was clipped by 7 bases and J by 4 bases; unmatched bases: 4. Germline loops: CDR1 LNHDA, CDR2 SQIVND (reference sequence). The CDR3 loop spans 15 amino acids. CDR3 coding DNA: TGTGCCAGTAACGGACTAGCGGGAGCATACAATGAGCAGTTCTTC. Translation gives CASNGLAGAYNEQFF.

The V gene is TRBV30, the J gene TRBJ1-4; 7 nucleotides match TRBD1. The germline gives CDR1 GTSNPN, CDR2 SVGIG (reference sequence). The CDR3 totals 17 residues. The junction had 11 bases not matched to a gene; V was cut back by 0 bases and J by 4 bases. The chain's CDR3 is CAWSVHRGEFYNEKLFF. The CDR3 DNA reads TGTGCCTGGAGTGTACACAGGGGAGAGTTCTATAATGAAAAACTGTTTTTT.

For this clone: Additional DNA sequences in this sample encode the identical CDR3. V is TRBV30 and J is TRBJ1-1; unclear D gene. The V and J ends lost 2 bases and 0 bases respectively, with 7 bases between them. The germline gives CDR1 GTSNPN, CDR2 SVGIG (reference sequence). This CDR3 comprises 13 residues. CDR3 loop: CAWSPEMNTEAFF. CDR3 DNA sequence: TGTGCCTGGAGTCCTGAAATGAACACTGAAGCTTTCTTT.

With respect to this clone: Additional DNA sequences in this sample encode the identical CDR3. The chain uses TRBV10-3 and TRBJ2-5; 7 bases fit TRBD2. The V gene's germline CDR1 is ENHRY and CDR2 SYGVKD. V lost 6 bases, J lost 5 bases, and 6 bases stayed unmatched. The CDR3 has 13 residues. The CDR3, as DNA: TGTGCCATCAGCGTTGGGGGGGGTGAGACCCAGTACTTC. It specifies CAISVGGGETQYF.